This note documents a single TCR beta chain sequence. Its antigen is not identified. CDR1 and CDR2 from the germline V gene are SGHTA and FQGNSA. J was trimmed by 7 bases and V by 1 base; bases with no gene match: 9. CDR3 length: 17 amino acids. Time point indicated: after neoadjuvant nivolumab, at surgical resection. The patients had HPV-negative, locally advanced oral cavity squamous cell carcinoma. Blood cells were analyzed directly, without culture or expansion. The record originates from a study of neoadjuvant anti-PD-1 for oral cavity cancer. Study results and caveats: TCR analyses covered only three patients per response group.

Measured with immunoSEQ multiplex PCR; TCRdb has only the in-frame clones, and not every one. The repertoire holds about 7,800 clones, with approximately 70% as singletons. This chain links TRBV7-2 with TRBJ1-5, with 11 bases fitting TRBD1. The material was PBMCs, obtained after nivolumab (anti-PD-1) treatment. This TCR was recovered from a person between 40 and 80 years old with oral cavity squamous cell carcinoma. CDR3 residues: CASSLVGGQGAGQPQHF. The CDR3 DNA sequence: TGTGCCAGCAGCTTAGTAGGAGGACAGGGGGCCGGGCAGCCCCAGCATTTT.